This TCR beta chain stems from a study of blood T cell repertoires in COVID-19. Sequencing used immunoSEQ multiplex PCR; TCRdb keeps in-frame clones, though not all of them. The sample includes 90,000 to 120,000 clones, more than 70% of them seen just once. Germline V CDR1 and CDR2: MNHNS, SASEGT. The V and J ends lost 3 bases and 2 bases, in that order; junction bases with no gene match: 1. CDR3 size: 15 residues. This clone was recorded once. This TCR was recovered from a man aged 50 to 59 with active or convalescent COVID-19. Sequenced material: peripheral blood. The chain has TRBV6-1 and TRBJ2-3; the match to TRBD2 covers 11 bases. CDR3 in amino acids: CASSEGLAATDTQYF. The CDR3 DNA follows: TGTGCCAGCAGTGAGGGACTAGCGGCCACAGATACGCAGTATTTT.